Detailed here is one TCR beta chain. The antigen remains unidentified. This sample was taken from a study of cytomegalovirus exposure and HLA in healthy donors. Study background: Genetic ancestry analysis placed over 65% of the 398 donors that were genotyped in the Caucasian-associated cluster. General study findings and limits: Researchers reported in a later analysis that a missense DCLRE1C variant was tied to TCR beta V- and J-gene trimming. Across HLA loci, a later analysis found differing TCR association rates, with DRB1 most and HLA-C fewest. In a later analysis, a genetic analysis reported fewer productive-TCR N-insertions in an Asian-associated ancestry cluster than the cohort average.

In the PCR, 60 Vbeta and 13 Jbeta primers were used. Only in-frame clones appear in the TCRdb table, and some are missing; sequencing was by immunoSEQ multiplex PCR. Found here are more than 150,000 clones, more than 70% of them singletons; the top ten hold roughly 7.1%. CDR1 and CDR2 (germline): SGHAT, FQNNGV. The CDR3 is 17 amino acids. The V and J ends lost 5 bases and 0 bases respectively, with 20 bases between them. The rearrangement links TRBV11-2 to TRBJ2-7, with TRBD2 as a possible D gene (7 bases). Source material: PBMCs. The source is a woman aged 40-49 years in good health and CMV-seropositive. The CDR3 nucleotides are TGTGCCAGCAGCGCTAGAGGGGGGGCGGGCCTCTCCTACGAGCAGTACTTC. It codes for CASSARGGAGLSYEQYF.